These 11 T cell receptor beta chains originate from one sample sequenced in a study of control samples from healthy donors and cancer patients. TCRdb's copy holds only in-frame clones and misses some; the assay was immunoSEQ multiplex PCR. The table lists approximately 130,000 clones, 80% to 90% of them singletons. The material sequenced was blood. Every receptor here comes from a man aged 50-59 years in good health.

This chain joins TRBV18 and TRBJ1-2, with TRBD1 as a possible D gene (6 bases). Trimming removed 3 bases from V and 8 bases from J, with 13 bases in between. The CDR3 has 13 residues. The germline V gene encodes CDR1 KGHSH and CDR2 LQKENI. The CDR3 DNA reads as TGTGCCAGCTCACCGAACAGGGAGAGAGGCTACACCTTC. Its protein is CASSPNRERGYTF.

The chain recombines TRBV6-6 with TRBJ1-2; 8 bases match TRBD1. The J segment lost 8 bases and the V segment lost 4 bases, leaving 15 bases of the junction unmatched. Germline V lookup: CDR1 MNHNY, CDR2 SVGAGI (reference sequence). The CDR3 runs to 16 residues. The CDR3 loop is CASSSREGQVAEGYTF. For the CDR3, the DNA is TGTGCCAGCAGTTCCCGAGAGGGACAGGTGGCGGAGGGCTACACCTTC.

CDR3 sequence: CASSQGAGAEQYF. The CDR3 coding sequence is TGTGCCAGCTCACAGGGAGCGGGCGCCGAGCAGTACTTC. V usage is TRBV18 and J usage is TRBJ2-7; D possibly corresponds to TRBD2 (6 bases). Germline CDR1 KGHSH, CDR2 LQKENI. The V end lost 4 bases, the J end lost 6 bases, and 13 bases lay between the germline ends. This CDR3 region has 13 residues.

The chain uses TRBV6-2 or TRBV6-3 and TRBJ2-1; 12 bases map to TRBD2. The germline gives CDR1 MNHEY, CDR2 SVGEGT. This CDR3 is 17 amino acids long. Unmatched junction bases numbered 10, after V lost 5 bases and J lost 5 bases. In DNA form, the CDR3 reads TGTGCCAGCAGTCGTCTCTCTCTAGCGGGGGGGCACAATGAGCAGTTCTTC. Its translation: CASSRLSLAGGHNEQFF.

The J gene is TRBJ2-7, the V gene TRBV7-2; 12 bases agree with TRBD2. The length of the CDR3 is 15 residues. Germline CDR1 and CDR2: SGHTA and FQGNSA. The ends lost 1 base at V and 3 bases at J; junction bases unmatched: 1. The CDR3 loop is CASSLGLAGDYEQYF. In DNA form, the CDR3 reads TGTGCCAGCAGCTTAGGACTAGCGGGGGACTACGAGCAGTACTTC.

The CDR3 DNA reads TGCAGCGCCCGGATCGGGGGAGGGGCAACTAATGAAAAACTGTTTTTT. It encodes CSARIGGGATNEKLFF. The chain links TRBV29-1 to TRBJ1-4; the D gene is possibly TRBD1 (5 bases). Germline CDR1 is SQVTM and CDR2 is ANQGSEA. V was cut by 7 bases and J by 0 bases, with 18 bases left in between. The CDR3 runs 16 residues.

This chain links TRBV27 with TRBJ1-1, with 11 bases identical to TRBD1. The length of the CDR3 is 13 residues. Germline V gene data show CDR1 as MNHEY and CDR2 as SMNVEV (reference sequence). J was trimmed by 4 bases and V by 7 bases; bases with no gene match: 2. CDR3: CASIGTGGTEAFF. Written as DNA, the CDR3 is TGTGCCAGCATCGGGACAGGGGGCACTGAAGCTTTCTTT.

The V and J genes are TRBV7-2 and TRBJ2-3, with 8 bases identical to TRBD2. Germline V gives CDR1 SGHTA, CDR2 FQGNSA. The CDR3 spans 13 residues. V trimming: 3 bases; J trimming: 7 bases; junction bases outside the gene matches: 3. The CDR3 loop is CASSFSGTNTQYF. For the CDR3, the DNA is TGTGCCAGCAGCTTTAGCGGGACGAATACGCAGTATTTT. Supplemented by reference TRBV7-2 and TRBJ2-3, the full variable domain reads GAGVSQSPSNKVTEKGKDVELRCDPISGHTALYWYRQSLGQGLEFLIYFQGNSAPDKSGLPSDRFSAERTGGSVSTLTIQRTQQEDSAVYLCASSFSGTNTQYFGPGTRLTVL.

This rearrangement joins TRBV6-4 to TRBJ1-2; possible D gene TRBD1, 5 bases. In germline, CDR1 is MRHNA, CDR2 SNTAGT. V was pared by 4 bases and J by 8 bases, with 11 bases between. This CDR3 comprises 12 residues. CDR3 protein: CASSAGFIGYTF. The DNA for the CDR3 is TGTGCCAGCAGTGCAGGGTTCATCGGCTACACCTTC.

The chain has TRBV11-2 and TRBJ1-1; D remains unclear. This CDR3 contains 13 residues. V was cut by 4 bases and J by 1 base, with 7 bases left in between. CDR1 is SGHAT, CDR2 FQNNGV, per germline. CDR3 in amino acids: CASSSLTNTEAFF. The DNA for the CDR3 is TGTGCCAGCAGCTCTCTGACGAACACTGAAGCTTTCTTT.

This rearrangement joins TRBV19 to TRBJ2-2; D is possibly TRBD1 (6 bases). V was shortened by 7 bases and J by 6 bases, with 18 bases between the two germline ends. The CDR3 totals 15 residues. Germline V gives CDR1 LNHDA, CDR2 SQIVND (reference sequence). The CDR3 region has the DNA TGTGCCAGTAATACCACAGGTGGGGGCCCCGGGGAGCTGTTTTTT. The encoded protein is CASNTTGGGPGELFF. The entire variable domain, with the rest obtained from reference TRBV19 and TRBJ2-2, is as follows: DGGITQSPKYLFRKEGQNVTLSCEQNLNHDAMYWYRQDPGQGLRLIYYSQIVNDFQKGDIAEGYSVSREKKESFPLTVTSAQKNPTAFYLCASNTTGGGPGELFFGEGSRLTVL.